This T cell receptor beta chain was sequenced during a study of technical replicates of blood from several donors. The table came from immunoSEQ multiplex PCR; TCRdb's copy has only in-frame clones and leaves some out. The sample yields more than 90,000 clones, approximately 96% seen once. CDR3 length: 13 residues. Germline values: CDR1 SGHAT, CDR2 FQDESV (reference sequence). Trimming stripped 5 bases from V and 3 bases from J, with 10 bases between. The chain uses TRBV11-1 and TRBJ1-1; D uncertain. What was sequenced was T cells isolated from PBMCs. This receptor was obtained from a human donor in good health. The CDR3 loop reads CASSPPSDTEAFF. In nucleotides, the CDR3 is TGTGCCAGCAGCCCCCCATCGGACACTGAAGCTTTCTTT.